Listed below are T cell receptor beta chains from one sample, sequenced in a study of cytomegalovirus exposure and HLA in healthy donors. The table came from immunoSEQ multiplex PCR; TCRdb's copy has only in-frame clones and leaves some out. The data contain 150,000 to 200,000 clones, 80% to 85% of them singletons. The sequencing input was PBMCs. These receptors were obtained from a woman aged 25-40 years in good health and CMV-seronegative. CDR3s include the opening cysteine and the closing phenylalanine or tryptophan. The D gene is left open where the match is weak. Not all rows give a size; the values are once, few, many and, for expanded clones, a class.

j_gene | abundance | d_gene | v_gene | CDR3nt | CDR3aa
TRBJ2-1 | . | . | TRBV11-3 | TGTGCCAGCACCTGGGGCGAGCCGAACAATGAGCAGTTCTTC | CASTWGEPNNEQFF
TRBJ2-3 | few | . | TRBV2 | TGTGCCAGCACTCTTTTCGGGAGCACAGATACGCAGTATTTT | CASTLFGSTDTQYF
TRBJ1-2 | . | TRBD1 | TRBV11-2 | TGTGCCAGCAGCCCAGGGGGCGCCTACTATGGCTACACCTTC | CASSPGGAYYGYTF
TRBJ1-1 | once | . | TRBV29-1 | TGCAGCGTTGAAGAGGGCAGGGCCACTGAAGCTTTCTTT | CSVEEGRATEAFF
TRBJ1-2 | . | . | TRBV7-8 | TGTGCCAGCAGCTTATCGGGCAGGGCTCCTTCCTATGGCTACACCTTC | CASSLSGRAPSYGYTF
TRBJ2-6 | . | . | TRBV6-5 | TGTGCCAGCAGTTTTGAGGATTCGGGGGCCAACGTCCTGACTTTC | CASSFEDSGANVLTF
TRBJ1-3 | . | . | TRBV28 | TGTGCCAGCTCCACAGGGTTTTGGGACACCATATATTTT | CASSTGFWDTIYF
TRBJ1-3 | . | TRBD1 | TRBV7-2 | TGTGCCAGCAGCTACCTACCCCAGGGGGCGTCCCCTGGAAACACCATATATTTT | CASSYLPQGASPGNTIYF
TRBJ2-5 | . | TRBD1 | TRBV28 | TGTGCCAGCAGTGTGGACAGGGCTCAAGAGACCCAGTACTTC | CASSVDRAQETQYF
TRBJ2-6 | . | . | TRBV5-5 | TGTGCCAGCAGCTTGGCAGTTGTCCAGGGTGGTGGGGCCAACGTCCTGACTTTC | CASSLAVVQGGGANVLTF
TRBJ1-4 | . | . | TRBV7-2 | TGTGCCAGCAGCCCACGCGGTAGTATTAATGAAAAACTGTTTTTT | CASSPRGSINEKLFF
TRBJ2-7 | few | . | TRBV28 | TGTGCCAGCAGACGAACAGGAAGCTCCTACGAGCAGTACTTC | CASRRTGSSYEQYF
TRBJ1-3 | . | . | TRBV7-6 | TGTGCCAGCAGCCCCCCGGGGGGAAACACCATATATTTT | CASSPPGGNTIYF
TRBJ1-1 | . | TRBD1 | TRBV5-1 | TGCGCCAGCAGCTCGGGGGACAGGGGCATGAACACTGAAGCTTTCTTT | CASSSGDRGMNTEAFF
TRBJ2-3 | . | TRBD1 | TRBV29-1 | TGCAGCGTTGAAAACCGGGGACAGGGCACAGATACGCAGTATTTT | CSVENRGQGTDTQYF
TRBJ1-2 | . | . | TRBV4-1 | TGCGCCAGCAGCCCCGGCGGGGCGAACTATGGCTACACCTTC | CASSPGGANYGYTF
TRBJ1-1 | . | . | TRBV13 | TGTGCCAGCAGCTTAGGAGGGGGCACTGAAGCTTTCTTT | CASSLGGGTEAFF